This TCR beta chain was identified during a study of blood T cell repertoires in COVID-19 (dated by TCRdb to the early 2020s). Background on the whole study: Samples covering the acute and convalescent phases of COVID-19 were provided by collaborators in the United States, Italy and Spain. The material from the prospective study consisted of cDNA or gDNA derived from T cells, B-cell-depleted T cells, or PBMCs. Subjects who had been exposed to COVID-19, were actively infected with it, or had recovered from it provided the deeply sampled blood TCRbeta repertoires that made up the dataset. Where available, HLA class I and class II types were obtained from metadata supplied by the sample provider rather than from assay-based typing. The sample metadata nearly always contained a de-identified subject ID, COVID-19 status, age in years and sex. The samples were drawn from the first 160 participants of the ongoing ImmuneRACE study and from about 1,200 subjects provided by 6 global collaborators. The repertoires were released in a freely available public database meant as a resource for research on the immune response to SARS-CoV-2. Study-wide conclusions, independent of this receptor: The quantity of clinical and demographic metadata differed by source and by participant and was supplied without curation.

The table lists this clone with a count of one. Its antigen specificity is not known. No base quality values were provided; no much bigger clone lies one nucleotide off. The immunoSEQ Assay, a bias-controlled multiplex PCR, was used to amplify TCRbeta CDR3 regions from genomic DNA. Per the source publication's procedure: Within the assay, amplification of reference gene primers was used to estimate how many nucleated cells each sample contained. To quantify the absolute abundance of each unique TCRbeta CDR3 rearrangement, sequence reads were collapsed and filtered. For each sample, productive Simpson clonality was calculated as the square root of Simpson's diversity index across productive rearrangements. The table comes from immuneACCESS by way of TCRdb, which keeps in-frame sequences with V and J called. Part of the clones is missing from these tables; in studies checked, under half for an unresolved V gene and the rest for unknown reasons. The V and J calls and clone size were taken over from that table, and D and trimming were inferred from the DNA. The table for this sample lists about 110,000 clones; roughly four fifths of them were counted only once. The ten largest clonotypes hold 16% of the sample.

Collaborating institutions collected whole blood in K2EDTA tubes following their own protocols. For TCRbeta analysis, collaborators shipped samples as frozen whole blood, isolated PBMCs, or DNA extracted from either of those sample types. Reading the germline V gene gives CDR1 SGDLS and CDR2 YYNGEE. From the cysteine through the phenylalanine, the CDR3 covers 13 amino acids. The read is trimmed to its CDR3 DNA, 39 bases read in frame from base 1. Trimming takes 0 bases off V and 11 bases off J; junction bases not matched to a gene: 7. The rearrangement combines TRBV9 with TRBJ1-1; 7 central nucleotides agree with TRBD1. This receptor was identified in a woman aged 55-69 years with acute or convalescent COVID-19. Material for sequencing was peripheral blood. The CDR3 region reads CASSVVRDREAFF. The DNA sequence reads TGTGCCAGCAGCGTAGTCCGGGACAGAGAGGCTTTCTTT.